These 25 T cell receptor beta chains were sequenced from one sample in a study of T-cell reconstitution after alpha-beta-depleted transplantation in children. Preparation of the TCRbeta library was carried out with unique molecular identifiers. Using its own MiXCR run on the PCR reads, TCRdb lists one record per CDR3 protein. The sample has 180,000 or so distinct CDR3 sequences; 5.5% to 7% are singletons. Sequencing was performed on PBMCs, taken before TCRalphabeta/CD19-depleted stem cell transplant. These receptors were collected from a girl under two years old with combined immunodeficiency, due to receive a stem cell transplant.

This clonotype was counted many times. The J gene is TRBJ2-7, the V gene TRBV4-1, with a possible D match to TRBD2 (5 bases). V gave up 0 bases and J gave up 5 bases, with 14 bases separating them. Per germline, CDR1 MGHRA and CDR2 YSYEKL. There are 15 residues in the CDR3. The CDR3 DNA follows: TGCGCCAGCAGCCAAGAACCGGGGATCATCCACGAGCAGTACTTC. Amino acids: CASSQEPGIIHEQYF.

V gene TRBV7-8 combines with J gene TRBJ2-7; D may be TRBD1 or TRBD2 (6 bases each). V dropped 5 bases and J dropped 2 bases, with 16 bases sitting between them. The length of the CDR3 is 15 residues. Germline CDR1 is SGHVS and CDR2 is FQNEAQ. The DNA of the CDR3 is TGTGCCAGCAGCCAACTCGGGGGCGCGACCTACGAGCAGTACTTC. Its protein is CASSQLGGATYEQYF.

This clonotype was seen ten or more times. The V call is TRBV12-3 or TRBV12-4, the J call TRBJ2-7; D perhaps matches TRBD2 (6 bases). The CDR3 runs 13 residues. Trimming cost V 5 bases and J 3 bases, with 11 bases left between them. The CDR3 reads CASSPGTYYEQYF. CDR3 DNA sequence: TGTGCCAGCAGTCCTGGGACTTACTACGAGCAGTACTTC.

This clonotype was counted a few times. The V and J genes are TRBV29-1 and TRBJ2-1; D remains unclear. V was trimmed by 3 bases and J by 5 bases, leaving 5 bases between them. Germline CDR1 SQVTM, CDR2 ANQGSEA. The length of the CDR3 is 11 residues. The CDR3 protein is CSVDTDNEQFF. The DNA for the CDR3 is TGCAGCGTTGATACAGACAATGAGCAGTTCTTC.

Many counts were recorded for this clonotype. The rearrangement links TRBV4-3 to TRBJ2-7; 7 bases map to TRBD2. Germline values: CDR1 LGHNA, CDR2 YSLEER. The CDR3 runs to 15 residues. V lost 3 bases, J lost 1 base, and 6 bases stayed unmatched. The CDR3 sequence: CASSQFGGNSYEQYF. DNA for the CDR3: TGCGCCAGCAGCCAGTTCGGGGGGAATTCCTACGAGCAGTACTTC.

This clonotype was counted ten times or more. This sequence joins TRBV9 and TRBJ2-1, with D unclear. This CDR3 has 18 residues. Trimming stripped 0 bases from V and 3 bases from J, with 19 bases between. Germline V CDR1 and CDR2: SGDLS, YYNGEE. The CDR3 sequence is CASSVVPSSWGNYNEQFF. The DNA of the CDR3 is TGTGCCAGCAGCGTAGTACCATCCTCATGGGGAAACTACAATGAGCAGTTCTTC. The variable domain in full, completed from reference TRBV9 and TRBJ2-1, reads DSGVTQTPKHLITATGQRVTLRCSPRSGDLSVYWYQQSLDQGLQFLIQYYNGEERAKGNILERFSAQQFPDLHSELNLSSLELGDSALYFCASSVVPSSWGNYNEQFFGPGTRLTVL.

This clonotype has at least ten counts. In DNA form, the CDR3 reads TGTGCCAGCAGCTTAGTAGAGGAGAGCGGAGAGCAGTACTTC. It is translated as CASSLVEESGEQYF. This chain uses TRBV7-8 with TRBJ2-7; D is perhaps TRBD2 (5 bases). V lost 1 base and J 7 bases, leaving 14 bases between the germline ends. From germline, CDR1 is SGHVS and CDR2 FQNEAQ. The CDR3 totals 14 residues.

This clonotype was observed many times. In nucleotides, the CDR3 is TGTGCCAGCAGCCCCTCTCCCACCGGGGAGCTGTTTTTT. Its protein is CASSPSPTGELFF. The J gene is TRBJ2-2, the V gene TRBV9; D unresolved. CDR3 length: 13 amino acids. Trimming cost V 4 bases and J 4 bases, with 8 bases left between them. Germline V gene sequence: CDR1 SGDLS, CDR2 YYNGEE.

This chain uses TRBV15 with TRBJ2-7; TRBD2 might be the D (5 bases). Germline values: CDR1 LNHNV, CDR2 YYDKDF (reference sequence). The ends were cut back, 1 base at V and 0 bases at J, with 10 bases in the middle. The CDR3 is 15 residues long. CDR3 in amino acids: CATSRVRGSSYEQYF. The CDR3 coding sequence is TGTGCCACCAGCAGAGTTCGGGGTAGCTCCTACGAGCAGTACTTC.

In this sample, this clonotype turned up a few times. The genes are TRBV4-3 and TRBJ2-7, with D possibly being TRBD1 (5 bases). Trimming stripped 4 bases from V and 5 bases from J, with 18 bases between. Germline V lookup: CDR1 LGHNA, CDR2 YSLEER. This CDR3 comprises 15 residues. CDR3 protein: CASSPGLTKGNEQYF. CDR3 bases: TGCGCCAGCAGCCCCGGGTTAACAAAGGGGAACGAGCAGTACTTC.

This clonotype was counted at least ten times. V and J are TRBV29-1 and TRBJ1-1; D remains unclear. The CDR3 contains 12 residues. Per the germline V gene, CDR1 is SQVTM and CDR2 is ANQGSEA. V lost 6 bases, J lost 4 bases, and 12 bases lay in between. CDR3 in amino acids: CSVSDRPTEAFF. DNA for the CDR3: TGCAGCGTATCCGACCGACCCACTGAAGCTTTCTTT.

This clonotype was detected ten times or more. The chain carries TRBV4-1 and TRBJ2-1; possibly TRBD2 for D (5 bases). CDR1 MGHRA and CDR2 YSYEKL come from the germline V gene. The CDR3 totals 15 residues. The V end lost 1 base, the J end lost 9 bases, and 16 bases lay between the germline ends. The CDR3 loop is CASSQGRGFQSEQFF. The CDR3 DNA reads TGCGCCAGCAGCCAAGGCCGGGGATTTCAGAGTGAGCAGTTCTTC.

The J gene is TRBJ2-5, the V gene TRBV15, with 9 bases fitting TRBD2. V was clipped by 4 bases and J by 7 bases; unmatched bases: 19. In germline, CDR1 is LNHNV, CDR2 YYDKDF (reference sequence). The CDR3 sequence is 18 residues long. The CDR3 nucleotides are TGTGCCACCAGCAAATTCTCCAGTGCGGGGGGGCACGAAGTGACCCAGTACTTC. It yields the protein CATSKFSSAGGHEVTQYF.

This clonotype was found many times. CDR3 in DNA: TGTGCCAGCAGCTATACCCTAGCGGGAACTTTCAATGAGCAGTTCTTC. The encoded protein is CASSYTLAGTFNEQFF. The chain carries TRBV7-8 and TRBJ2-1; 9 bases match TRBD2. The CDR3 loop spans 16 amino acids. In germline, CDR1 is SGHVS, CDR2 FQNEAQ. The junction had 10 bases not matched to a gene; V was cut back by 4 bases and J by 6 bases.

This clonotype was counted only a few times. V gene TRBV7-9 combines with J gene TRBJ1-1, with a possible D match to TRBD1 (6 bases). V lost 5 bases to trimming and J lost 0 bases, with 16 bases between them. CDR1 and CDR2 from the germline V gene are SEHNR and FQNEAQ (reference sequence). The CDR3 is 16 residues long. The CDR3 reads CASSPPRGALNTEAFF. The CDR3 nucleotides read TGTGCCAGCAGCCCCCCCCGGGGGGCCCTGAACACTGAAGCTTTCTTT.

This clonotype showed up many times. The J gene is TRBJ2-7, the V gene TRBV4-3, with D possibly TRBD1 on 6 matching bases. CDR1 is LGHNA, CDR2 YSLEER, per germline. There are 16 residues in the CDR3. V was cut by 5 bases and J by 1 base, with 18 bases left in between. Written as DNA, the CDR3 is TGCGCCAGCAGCTCATCCAGGGGACGTCAATCCTACGAGCAGTACTTC. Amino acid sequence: CASSSSRGRQSYEQYF.

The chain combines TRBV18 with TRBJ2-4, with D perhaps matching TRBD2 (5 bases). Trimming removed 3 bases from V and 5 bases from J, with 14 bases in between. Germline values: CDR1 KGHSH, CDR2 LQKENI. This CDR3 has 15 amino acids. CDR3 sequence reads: CASSPGTRIENIQYF. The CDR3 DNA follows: TGTGCCAGCTCACCTGGTACTAGAATCGAAAACATTCAGTACTTC. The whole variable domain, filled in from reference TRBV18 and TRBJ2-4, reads NAGVMQNPRHLVRRRGQEARLRCSPMKGHSHVYWYRQLPEEGLKFMVYLQKENIIDESGMPKERFSAEFPKEGPSILRIQQVVRGDSAAYFCASSPGTRIENIQYFGAGTRLSVL.

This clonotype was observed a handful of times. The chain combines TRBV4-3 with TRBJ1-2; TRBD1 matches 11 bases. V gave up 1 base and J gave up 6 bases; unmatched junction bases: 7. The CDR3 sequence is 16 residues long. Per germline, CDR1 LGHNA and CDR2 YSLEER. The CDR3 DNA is TGCGCCAGCAGCCAAGTTGGGGGACAGGGGGACCATGGCTACACCTTC. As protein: CASSQVGGQGDHGYTF.

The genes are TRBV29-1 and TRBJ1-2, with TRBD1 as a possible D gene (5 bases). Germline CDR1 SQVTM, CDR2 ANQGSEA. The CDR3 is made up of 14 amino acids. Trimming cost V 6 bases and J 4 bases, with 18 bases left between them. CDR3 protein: CSVETAGGGYGYTF. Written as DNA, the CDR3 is TGCAGCGTCGAAACGGCGGGGGGGGGCTATGGCTACACCTTC. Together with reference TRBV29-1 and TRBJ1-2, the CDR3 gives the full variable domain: SAVISQKPSRDICQRGTSLTIQCQVDSQVTMMFWYRQQPGQSLTLIATANQGSEATYESGFVIDKFPISRPNLTFSTLTVSNMSPEDSSIYLCSVETAGGGYGYTFGSGTRLTVV.

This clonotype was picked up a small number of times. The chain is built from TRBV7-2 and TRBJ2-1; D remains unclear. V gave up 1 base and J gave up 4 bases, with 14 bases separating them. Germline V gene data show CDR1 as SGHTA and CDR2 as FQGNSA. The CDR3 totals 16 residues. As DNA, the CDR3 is TGTGCCAGCAGCTTAGAAGTACGTTACATATACAATGAGCAGTTCTTC. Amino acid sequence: CASSLEVRYIYNEQFF.

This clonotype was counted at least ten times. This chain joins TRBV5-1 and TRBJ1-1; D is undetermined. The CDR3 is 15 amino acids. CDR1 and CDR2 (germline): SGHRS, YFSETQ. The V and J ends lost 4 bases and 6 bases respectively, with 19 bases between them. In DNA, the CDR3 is TGCGCCAGCAGCCCGAACGGGTCGCCATTAGCTGAAGCTTTCTTT. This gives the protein CASSPNGSPLAEAFF.

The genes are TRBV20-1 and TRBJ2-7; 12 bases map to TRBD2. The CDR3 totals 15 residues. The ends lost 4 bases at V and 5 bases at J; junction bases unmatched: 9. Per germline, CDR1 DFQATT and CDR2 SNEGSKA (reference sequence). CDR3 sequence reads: CSAKSRTSGDHEQYF. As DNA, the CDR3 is TGCAGTGCTAAATCCCGGACTAGCGGGGATCACGAGCAGTACTTC.

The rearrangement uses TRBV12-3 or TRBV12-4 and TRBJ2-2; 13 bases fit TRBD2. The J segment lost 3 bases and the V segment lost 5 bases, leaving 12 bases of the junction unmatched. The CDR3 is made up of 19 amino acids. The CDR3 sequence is CASSVRTSGGDADTGELFF. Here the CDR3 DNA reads TGTGCCAGCAGTGTCCGGACTAGCGGGGGAGATGCGGACACCGGGGAGCTGTTTTTT.

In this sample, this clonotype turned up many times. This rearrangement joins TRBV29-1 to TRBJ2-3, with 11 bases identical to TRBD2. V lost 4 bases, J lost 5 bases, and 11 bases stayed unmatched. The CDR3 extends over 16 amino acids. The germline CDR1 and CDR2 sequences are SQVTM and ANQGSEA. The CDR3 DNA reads TGCAGCGTTGCCGACGTAGCGGGGGGGCCCGGAGATACGCAGTATTTT. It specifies CSVADVAGGPGDTQYF.

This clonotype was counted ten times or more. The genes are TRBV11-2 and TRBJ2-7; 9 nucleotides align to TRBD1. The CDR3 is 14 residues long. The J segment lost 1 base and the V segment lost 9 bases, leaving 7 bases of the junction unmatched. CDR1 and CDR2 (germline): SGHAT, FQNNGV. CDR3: CASSGTGISYEQYF. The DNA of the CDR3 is TGTGCCAGTTCCGGGACAGGGATTTCCTACGAGCAGTACTTC.